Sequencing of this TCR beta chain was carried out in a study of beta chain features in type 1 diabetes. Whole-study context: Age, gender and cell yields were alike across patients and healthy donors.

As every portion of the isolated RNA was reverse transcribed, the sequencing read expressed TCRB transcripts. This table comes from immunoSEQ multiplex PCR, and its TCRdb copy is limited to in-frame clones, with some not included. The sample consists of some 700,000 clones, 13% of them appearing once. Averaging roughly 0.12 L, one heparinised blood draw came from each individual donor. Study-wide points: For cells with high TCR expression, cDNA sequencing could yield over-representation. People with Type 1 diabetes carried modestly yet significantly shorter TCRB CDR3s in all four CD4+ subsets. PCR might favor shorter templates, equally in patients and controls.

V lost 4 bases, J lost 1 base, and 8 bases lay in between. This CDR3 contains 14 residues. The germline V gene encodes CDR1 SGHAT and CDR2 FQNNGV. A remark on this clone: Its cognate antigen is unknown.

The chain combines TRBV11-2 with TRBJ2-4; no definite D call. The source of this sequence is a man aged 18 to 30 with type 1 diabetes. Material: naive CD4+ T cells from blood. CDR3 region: CASSSELAKNIQYF. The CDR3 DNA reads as TGTGCCAGCAGCTCCGAACTCGCCAAAAACATTCAGTACTTC.